The 16 T cell receptor beta chains reported below all come from one sample, sequenced in a study of shared clonotypes between healthy human individuals. Libraries were prepared by immunoSEQ multiplex PCR; TCRdb keeps only in-frame clonotypes and omits some of them. The sample holds some 2,000,000 clones; 90% to 96% are singletons and the top ten take 0.1% to 0.15%. The sequenced sample consisted of naive CD4+ T cells sorted from blood. Subset defined: CD45RA+ positively selected. The origin of the receptors is a man aged 18 to 30 in good health.

For this clone: This same CDR3 is encoded by further DNA sequences in the sample. The chain employs TRBV19 and TRBJ2-2; D remains unclear. CDR3 size: 14 residues. Between the trimmed V and J ends, which lost 4 bases and 0 bases, there was a span of 6 bases. The germline CDR1 and CDR2 sequences are LNHDA and SQIVND (reference sequence). The CDR3 is CASSSDPNTGELFF. The CDR3 DNA reads TGTGCCAGTAGTAGTGACCCGAACACCGGGGAGCTGTTTTTT.

The rearrangement joins TRBV28 to TRBJ2-7, with 7 bases aligning to TRBD1. The CDR3 consists of 15 residues. Germline CDR1 MDHEN, CDR2 SYDVKM. V lost 6 bases to trimming and J lost 2 bases; unmatched junction nucleotides: 10. The CDR3 sequence is CASSPGQTSPYEQYF. CDR3 bases: TGTGCCAGCAGCCCGGGACAGACTTCCCCCTACGAGCAGTACTTC.

V gene TRBV28 combines with J gene TRBJ1-5; no clear D. Germline V gene sequence: CDR1 MDHEN, CDR2 SYDVKM. V was trimmed by 5 bases and J by 6 bases, leaving 14 bases between them. This CDR3 is built from 14 residues. The CDR3 is CASSGGRSAQPQHF. For the CDR3, the DNA is TGTGCCAGCAGTGGAGGCAGGTCGGCTCAGCCCCAGCATTTT.

The V gene is TRBV6-5, the J gene TRBJ1-2, with TRBD1 matching 7 bases. The germline gives CDR1 MNHEY, CDR2 SVGAGI. With V trimmed by 8 bases and J by 8 bases, 8 bases remained unmatched. CDR3 length: 12 amino acids. CDR3 sequence reads: CASCDRADGYTF. The CDR3 DNA follows: TGTGCCAGCTGTGACAGGGCTGACGGCTACACCTTC.

V is TRBV4-1 and J is TRBJ2-7; D possibly matches TRBD1 or TRBD2 (6 bases each). V was pared by 0 bases and J by 6 bases, with 12 bases between. In germline, CDR1 is MGHRA, CDR2 YSYEKL. This CDR3 spans 14 amino acids. CDR3 in DNA: TGCGCCAGCAGCCAAGAAAGCCGGGGGCGCGAGCAGTACTTC. Translating it yields CASSQESRGREQYF.

The chain is built from TRBV11-2 and TRBJ1-1; D is perhaps TRBD1 (6 bases). Germline CDR1 reads SGHAT; CDR2 reads FQNNGV. This CDR3 contains 15 residues. V lost 2 bases to trimming and J lost 4 bases, with 14 bases between them. In DNA, the CDR3 is TGTGCCAGCAGCTTACAAACACAGGGTATCACTGAAGCTTTCTTT. Translated: CASSLQTQGITEAFF.

V usage is TRBV4-1 and J usage is TRBJ2-7; possible D gene TRBD1, 6 bases. CDR3 length: 15 residues. Trimming stripped 4 bases from V and 5 bases from J, with 18 bases between. Germline V gene sequence: CDR1 MGHRA, CDR2 YSYEKL. The CDR3 protein is CASSPAVGAGDEQYF. The CDR3 bases are TGCGCCAGCAGCCCGGCGGTGGGGGCAGGGGACGAGCAGTACTTC.

The chain carries TRBV7-9 and TRBJ2-5, with D possibly matching TRBD2 (6 bases). Germline loops: CDR1 SEHNR, CDR2 FQNEAQ (reference sequence). V was trimmed by 3 bases and J by 5 bases, leaving 10 bases between them. This CDR3 contains 13 residues. The CDR3 DNA reads as TGTGCCAGCAGCTTCGGGGGTTTTGAGACCCAGTACTTC. Protein: CASSFGGFETQYF.

The chain links TRBV19 to TRBJ1-5, with D hard to call. CDR1 and CDR2 from the germline V gene are LNHDA and SQIVND (reference sequence). This CDR3 comprises 13 residues. Trimming pared 5 bases from V and 5 bases from J, leaving 10 bases between. The CDR3 sequence is CASSEGIHQPQHF. The CDR3 nucleotides read TGTGCCAGTAGTGAAGGAATCCATCAGCCCCAGCATTTT.

V usage is TRBV2 and J usage is TRBJ2-7; D may correspond to TRBD1 or TRBD2 (5 bases each). V lost 3 bases and J 7 bases, leaving 16 bases between the germline ends. Per the germline V gene, CDR1 is SNHLY and CDR2 is FYNNEI. The CDR3 loop spans 14 amino acids. In DNA form, the CDR3 reads TGTGCCAGCAGTGATTGGGGACCCACAGCGGAGCAGTACTTC. It yields the protein CASSDWGPTAEQYF.

This clone appeared once. The sample holds other DNA sequences that translate to the same CDR3. CDR3 region: CASSYGPNTEAFF. CDR3 DNA sequence: TGTGCCAGCAGTTATGGTCCGAACACTGAAGCTTTCTTT. The chain joins TRBV6-5 to TRBJ1-1; no clear D gene. The length of the CDR3 is 13 residues. Germline lookup yields CDR1 MNHEY and CDR2 SVGAGI. V was shortened by 3 bases and J by 1 base, with 6 bases between the two germline ends.

V and J are TRBV2 and TRBJ1-2, with 7 positions matching TRBD1. Germline V CDR1 and CDR2: SNHLY, FYNNEI. Trimming cost V 6 bases and J 5 bases; bases outside gene matches: 6. This CDR3 is 13 amino acids long. This CDR3 is CASRADREYGYTF. CDR3 bases: TGTGCCAGCAGAGCTGACAGGGAATATGGCTACACCTTC. Supplemented by reference TRBV2 and TRBJ1-2, the full variable domain reads EPEVTQTPSHQVTQMGQEVILRCVPISNHLYFYWYRQILGQKVEFLVSFYNNEISEKSEIFDDQFSVERPDGSNFTLKIRSTKLEDSAMYFCASRADREYGYTFGSGTRLTVV.

With regard to this clone: Other nucleotide sequences in the sample specify the same CDR3. The chain carries TRBV6-5 and TRBJ1-5, with D unclear. The CDR3 spans 15 residues. The germline V gene encodes CDR1 MNHEY and CDR2 SVGAGI. The V and J ends lost 0 bases and 3 bases respectively, with 9 bases between them. CDR3: CASSYSAVLNQPQHF. The CDR3 bases are TGTGCCAGCAGTTACTCGGCAGTACTCAATCAGCCCCAGCATTTT.

V gene TRBV4-1 combines with J gene TRBJ1-2, with TRBD1 identical over 9 bases. The V segment lost 0 bases and the J segment 1 base; nucleotides outside the gene matches: 6. The germline CDR1 and CDR2 sequences are MGHRA and YSYEKL. This CDR3 is built from 17 residues. The CDR3 DNA is TGCGCCAGCAGCCAAGATACAGGGGGCTCTTTTAACTATGGCTACACCTTC. Translated: CASSQDTGGSFNYGYTF.

The chain employs TRBV7-8 and TRBJ1-3; maybe TRBD1 (5 bases). V was cut by 1 base and J by 4 bases, with 11 bases left in between. The CDR3 has 15 amino acids. Germline V gene lookup returns CDR1 SGHVS and CDR2 FQNEAQ. The DNA for the CDR3 is TGTGCCAGCAGCTTAGTTGAGGGGCACGGAAACACCATATATTTT. Translation: CASSLVEGHGNTIYF.

The chain joins TRBV6-6 to TRBJ1-5; TRBD1 is a possible D gene (5 bases). The germline V gene has CDR1 MNHNY and CDR2 SVGAGI (reference sequence). The V end lost 5 bases, the J end lost 6 bases, and 17 bases lay between the germline ends. The CDR3 spans 15 residues. The CDR3: CASSQGTWGFQPQHF. The CDR3 DNA follows: TGTGCCAGCAGTCAGGGAACTTGGGGATTTCAGCCCCAGCATTTT.